Listed here are 4 T cell receptor beta chains from one sample, sequenced in a study of neurological immune-mediated disorders. In TCRdb, the 5' RACE reads were re-called with MiXCR into one record per CDR3 protein. The table has under 80,000 distinct CDR3 sequences, 13% to 15% seen once; the top ten hold roughly 6.8%. Sequenced input: PBMCs. The receptors stem from a woman aged 50 to 60 in good health.

The sample holds many counts of this clonotype. V and J are TRBV20-1 and TRBJ2-7; 11 nucleotides match TRBD2. V lost 0 bases to trimming and J lost 6 bases; unmatched junction nucleotides: 7. Germline V gene data show CDR1 as DFQATT and CDR2 as SNEGSKA (reference sequence). The length of the CDR3 is 15 residues. This CDR3 reads CSARDRRLAGPEQYF. CDR3 nucleotide sequence: TGCAGTGCTAGAGATCGGAGACTAGCGGGACCCGAGCAGTACTTC.

Comments on this clonotype: A junction end diverges from the germline sequence, so it may reflect a read error. V usage is TRBV5-1 and J usage is TRBJ1-1, with D unresolved. There are 14 residues in the CDR3. The germline gives CDR1 SGHRS, CDR2 YFSETQ. In DNA form, the CDR3 reads TGCGCCAGCAGCTTTTTTGGCATAGGCACTGTAGCTTTCTTT. Translating gives CASSFFGIGTVAFF. The complete variable domain, with remaining parts taken from reference TRBV5-1 and TRBJ1-1, reads KAGVTQTPRYLIKTRGQQVTLSCSPISGHRSVSWYQQTPGQGLQFLFEYFSETQRNKGNFPGRFSGRQFSNSRSEMNVSTLELGDSALYLCASSFFGIGTVAFFGQGTRLTVV.

This clonotype has ten or more counts. The rearrangement uses TRBV3-1 and TRBJ1-1, with a possible D match to TRBD1 (6 bases). The germline CDR1 and CDR2 sequences are LGHDT and YNNKEL (reference sequence). The CDR3 runs to 14 residues. Trimming pared 0 bases from V and 3 bases from J, leaving 8 bases between. The CDR3 DNA reads as TGTGCCAGCAGCCAAGAGGGGACACACACTGAAGCTTTCTTT. This encodes CASSQEGTHTEAFF. The full variable domain, completed using reference TRBV3-1 and TRBJ1-1, is DTAVSQTPKYLVTQMGNDKSIKCEQNLGHDTMYWYKQDSKKFLKIMFSYNNKELIINETVPNRFSPKSPDKAHLNLHINSLELGDSAVYFCASSQEGTHTEAFFGQGTRLTVV.

In this sample, this clonotype turned up many times. The chain joins TRBV6-6 to TRBJ2-5; D is perhaps TRBD1 (6 bases). The germline V gene encodes CDR1 MNHNY and CDR2 SVGAGI (reference sequence). The ends were cut back, 2 bases at V and 2 bases at J, with 12 bases in the middle. This CDR3 contains 15 residues. CDR3 amino acids: CASSYPQGVQETQYF. CDR3 nucleotide sequence: TGTGCCAGCAGTTACCCACAGGGAGTACAAGAGACCCAGTACTTC.